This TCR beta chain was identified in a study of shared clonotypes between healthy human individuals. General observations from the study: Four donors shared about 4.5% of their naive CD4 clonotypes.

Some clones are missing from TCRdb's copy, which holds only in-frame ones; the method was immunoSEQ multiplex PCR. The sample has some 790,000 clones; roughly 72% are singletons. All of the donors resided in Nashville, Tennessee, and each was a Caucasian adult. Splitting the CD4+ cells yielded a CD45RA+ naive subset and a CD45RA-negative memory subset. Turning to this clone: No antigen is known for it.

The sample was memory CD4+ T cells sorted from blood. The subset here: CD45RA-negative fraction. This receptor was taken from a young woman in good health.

The chain's CDR3 is CASSPVATNEKLFF. DNA for the CDR3: TGTGCCAGCAGCCCCGTTGCAACTAATGAAAAACTGTTTTTT. The rearrangement joins TRBV7-8 to TRBJ1-4; D gene ambiguous. Germline CDR1 is SGHVS and CDR2 is FQNEAQ. The CDR3 loop spans 14 amino acids. Trimming took off 5 bases at V and 0 bases at J, with 7 bases between the two ends.